The next 21 T cell receptor beta chains were all read from a single sample in a study of patients and donors after allogeneic stem cell transplantation. MiXCR was run by TCRdb on the RT-PCR reads, yielding one entry per CDR3 protein. The data contain 7,000 to 9,000 distinct CDR3 sequences, 11% of them singletons. The specimen was blood, either unsorted or a sorted T cell fraction (not recorded which). Source of these receptors: a human donor who was either an allogeneic HSCT recipient or a stem cell or donor lymphocyte infusion donor (not recorded which). It is not recorded whose cells these are; they may come from a transplant donor.

In this sample, this clonotype turned up a few times. The chain recombines TRBV5-4 with TRBJ2-3; D possibly corresponds to TRBD1 (6 bases). From germline, CDR1 is SGHNT and CDR2 YYREEE (reference sequence). V lost 4 bases, J lost 7 bases, and 19 bases lay in between. The CDR3 has 15 amino acids. The CDR3 DNA is TGTGCCAGCAGCCCCGAAACTGGACAGCAGTATACGCAGTATTTT. Its protein is CASSPETGQQYTQYF.

This clonotype showed up just a few times. This chain links TRBV7-6 with TRBJ2-7, with a tentative D call TRBD2 (6 bases). Per the germline V gene, CDR1 is SGHVS and CDR2 is FNYEAQ. The CDR3 runs 16 residues. Trimming shortened V by 0 bases and J by 4 bases, and 16 bases separated the two germline ends. This chain's CDR3 is CASSLAGGIASYEQYF. The DNA of the CDR3 is TGTGCCAGCAGCTTAGCCGGAGGGATAGCCTCTTACGAGCAGTACTTC.

This clonotype showed up many times. DNA of the CDR3: TGTGCCAGCAGCCACAGACGCGGCCCTGAAGCTTTCTTT. Translation: CASSHRRGPEAFF. The chain joins TRBV3-1 to TRBJ1-1, with D uncertain. The CDR3 contains 13 residues. Trimming pared 3 bases from V and 6 bases from J, leaving 11 bases between. Germline lookup yields CDR1 LGHDT and CDR2 YNNKEL (reference sequence).

This clonotype occurred many times. This chain joins TRBV5-1 and TRBJ1-2; no clear D. The CDR3 extends over 11 amino acids. CDR1 is SGHRS and CDR2 is YFSETQ in the germline V gene. Trimming stripped 7 bases from V and 2 bases from J, with 6 bases between. This CDR3 is CASGENYGYTF. CDR3 nucleotides: TGCGCCAGCGGTGAAAACTATGGCTACACCTTC.

In its sample, this clonotype was seen a few times. CDR3 in amino acids: CASSLGPLTDTQYF. CDR3 sequence (DNA): TGTGCCAGCAGCTTAGGGCCACTCACAGATACGCAGTATTTT. The genes are TRBV7-2 and TRBJ2-3; unclear D gene. CDR1 is SGHTA and CDR2 is FQGNSA in the germline V gene. Trimming shortened V by 1 base and J by 2 bases, and 7 bases separated the two germline ends. The CDR3 is made up of 14 amino acids.

This clonotype is medium-sized in the sample. J is TRBJ2-1 and V is TRBV18, with D possibly TRBD2 on 6 matching bases. V was shortened by 2 bases and J by 4 bases, with 12 bases between the two germline ends. The CDR3 is 15 amino acids. From germline, CDR1 is KGHSH and CDR2 LQKENI. The CDR3 reads CASSPRGAGYNEQFF. The DNA for the CDR3 is TGTGCCAGCTCACCAAGGGGCGCGGGGTACAATGAGCAGTTCTTC.

A few counts support this clonotype. The rearrangement joins TRBV11-2 to TRBJ2-1; D possibly corresponds to TRBD2 (5 bases). CDR1 is SGHAT, CDR2 FQNNGV, per germline. V was shortened by 5 bases and J by 4 bases, with 15 bases between the two germline ends. The CDR3 is 15 amino acids. The CDR3 loop is CASSLGLSLYNEQFF. The CDR3 region has the DNA TGTGCCAGCAGCCTAGGACTGAGTTTATACAATGAGCAGTTCTTC.

This clonotype was seen at least ten times. CDR3 nucleotides: TGCGCCAGCAGCTTGCGTGGGGGATCGGACACTGAAGCTTTCTTT. Its protein is CASSLRGGSDTEAFF. The J gene is TRBJ1-1, the V gene TRBV5-1; the D gene is possibly TRBD1 (5 bases). This CDR3 has 15 amino acids. Trimming took 1 base from V and 3 from J, leaving 13 bases between them. CDR1 and CDR2 (germline): SGHRS, YFSETQ.

There are a few counts of this clonotype. This sequence joins TRBV29-1 and TRBJ2-1, with D possibly TRBD1 on 5 matching bases. This CDR3 has 13 residues. CDR1 and CDR2 (germline): SQVTM, ANQGSEA. Trimming stripped 1 base from V and 9 bases from J, with 13 bases between. CDR3 loop: CSVEGHRRGEQFF. The DNA of the CDR3 is TGCAGCGTTGAAGGTCACAGGCGCGGTGAGCAGTTCTTC.

Ten or more counts support this clonotype. This rearrangement joins TRBV2 to TRBJ1-6; D unresolved. The CDR3 loop spans 14 amino acids. V lost 3 bases, J lost 8 bases, and 11 bases lay in between. The germline gives CDR1 SNHLY, CDR2 FYNNEI. The CDR3 protein is CASSEFGGDSPLHF. CDR3 nucleotide sequence: TGTGCCAGCAGTGAGTTCGGTGGGGATTCACCCCTCCACTTT.

Many counts were recorded for this clonotype. The chain combines TRBV20-1 with TRBJ1-5; D perhaps matches TRBD1 (5 bases). CDR1 DFQATT and CDR2 SNEGSKA come from the germline V gene (reference sequence). The CDR3 totals 13 residues. Trimming left V 6 bases short and J 4 bases short, with 13 bases between. The CDR3 protein is CSAARAGNQPQHF. The DNA of the CDR3 is TGCAGTGCCGCGCGAGCAGGGAATCAGCCCCAGCATTTT.

The chain couples TRBV7-9 to TRBJ2-7; 9 bases are shared with TRBD1. CDR3 size: 20 residues. Germline CDR1 reads SEHNR; CDR2 reads FQNEAQ (reference sequence). With V trimmed by 1 base and J by 3 bases, 19 bases remained unmatched. The CDR3 region is CASSLEGGTGFFLQGYEQYF. In DNA, the CDR3 is TGTGCCAGCAGCTTAGAGGGTGGGACAGGGTTTTTCCTACAGGGCTACGAGCAGTACTTC.

The chain is built from TRBV6-2 or TRBV6-3 and TRBJ2-1; 8 nucleotides line up with TRBD2. Germline V gene data show CDR1 as MNHEY and CDR2 as SVGEGT. The CDR3 has 15 residues. Germline trimming cut 6 bases from V and 2 bases from J; bases unmatched to any gene: 6. CDR3: CASSPRGATYNEQFF. DNA of the CDR3: TGTGCCAGCAGCCCGCGGGGGGCCACCTACAATGAGCAGTTCTTC.

At least ten counts were recorded for this clonotype. V usage is TRBV20-1 and J usage is TRBJ2-5; a weak D match, TRBD1 (6 bases). V gave up 6 bases and J gave up 1 base, with 18 bases separating them. Germline V CDR1 and CDR2: DFQATT, SNEGSKA (reference sequence). The CDR3 extends over 15 amino acids. The DNA of the CDR3 is TGCAGTGCAACCGCCGACAGGACTCTCCAAGAGACCCAGTACTTC. Its translation is CSATADRTLQETQYF.

This clonotype occurred a few times. The J gene is TRBJ1-1, the V gene TRBV20-1, with TRBD1 as a possible D gene (5 bases). The V gene's germline CDR1 is DFQATT and CDR2 SNEGSKA (reference sequence). V was pared by 2 bases and J by 4 bases, with 14 bases between. This CDR3 is 14 amino acids long. CDR3 protein: CSARFPGGTTEAFF. DNA for the CDR3: TGCAGTGCTAGATTTCCGGGGGGGACCACTGAAGCTTTCTTT.

The chain uses TRBV7-2 and TRBJ1-1; possibly TRBD1 for D (6 bases). Germline CDR1 is SGHTA and CDR2 is FQGNSA. The CDR3 runs to 14 residues. Trimming shortened V by 6 bases and J by 0 bases, and 11 bases separated the two germline ends. In DNA, the CDR3 is TGTGCCAGCAGTCCAGGGGTTTTGAACACTGAAGCTTTCTTT. Translating gives CASSPGVLNTEAFF. The variable domain in full, with the rest retrieved from reference TRBV7-2 and TRBJ1-1, is GAGVSQSPSNKVTEKGKDVELRCDPISGHTALYWYRQSLGQGLEFLIYFQGNSAPDKSGLPSDRFSAERTGGSVSTLTIQRTQQEDSAVYLCASSPGVLNTEAFFGQGTRLTVV.

A word on this clonotype: The junction does not match germline at one end; this may be a read error. This chain joins TRBV20-1 and TRBJ1-5; D remains ambiguous. The CDR3 covers 12 residues. Germline lookup yields CDR1 DFQATT and CDR2 SNEGSKA (reference sequence). The CDR3 nucleotides read TGCAGTGCCAGAGCTCAAAATCAGCCCCAGCATTTT. Residues: CSARAQNQPQHF.

By sample fraction, this clonotype is medium-sized. In this CDR3 the conserved last residue, phenylalanine or tryptophan, is missing, so a read error is likely. It is unclear where the CDR3 begins or ends on the DNA, so no DNA is shown, and the CDR3 is as TCRdb lists it. The rearrangement uses TRBV13 and TRBJ1-2; the listed D gene, TRBD1, was not tested against the DNA. From germline, CDR1 is PRHDT and CDR2 FYEKMQ (reference sequence). A total of 12 residues make up the CDR3, ends included. The CDR3 loop reads CASSLLGQVLTA.

This clonotype was recorded a few times. The genes are TRBV27 and TRBJ2-3; 10 positions match TRBD2. The CDR3 loop spans 19 amino acids. The germline V gene encodes CDR1 MNHEY and CDR2 SMNVEV (reference sequence). Trimming at V came to 0 bases and at J to 4 bases, leaving 13 bases not matched to a gene. The CDR3 coding sequence is TGTGCCAGCAGTTTATCGGGGCTAGCGGGGGCCTGGGGCCCAGATACGCAGTATTTT. It translates to CASSLSGLAGAWGPDTQYF.

This rearrangement joins TRBV27 to TRBJ1-3; no definite D call. Germline loops: CDR1 MNHEY, CDR2 SMNVEV (reference sequence). The CDR3 is 14 residues long. V lost 0 bases and J 2 bases, leaving 5 bases between the germline ends. CDR3 sequence reads: CASSLSRAGNTIYF. In DNA, the CDR3 is TGTGCCAGCAGTTTATCGAGGGCTGGAAACACCATATATTTT.

This sequence joins TRBV9 and TRBJ2-3, with D perhaps given as TRBD1 or TRBD2 (5 bases each). Germline lookup yields CDR1 SGDLS and CDR2 YYNGEE. The CDR3 spans 15 residues. The germline V and J ends were trimmed by 4 bases and 2 bases, with 14 bases remaining between them. The CDR3 spells CASSPRDRDTDTQYF. The CDR3 DNA reads TGTGCCAGCAGCCCGAGGGACCGGGACACAGATACGCAGTATTTT.